This T cell receptor beta chain is drawn from a study of molecular identifiers for immune sequencing clone quantification. Each CDR3 protein is one row after TCRdb ran MiXCR on the PCR reads. Among about 640,000 distinct CDR3 sequences listed, 15% to 20% were seen once. CD8+CD4-CCR7+CD45RA+ cells were sorted as naive CD8 T cells. This clonotype was picked up a small number of times. Its specificity is unknown. The study's findings and limits: Investigators reportedly could detect spiked Jurkat TCR RNA from one cell among some 940,000 naive cells.

Source material: naive CD8+ T cells from blood, with Jurkat cell RNA spiked in. As to subset: FACS-sorted CD8+CD4-CCR7+CD45RA+ naive T cells. This TCR came from a human donor in good health. Some libraries in this study had Jurkat cell RNA spiked in.

CDR3 coding DNA: TGTGCCACCAAGAACAAAATGAACACTGAAGCTTTCTTT. It specifies CATKNKMNTEAFF. The gene calls are TRBV15 and TRBJ1-1; no reliable D call. Trimming removed 7 bases at V and 0 bases at J, with 9 bases between. The CDR3 consists of 13 residues. The V gene's germline CDR1 is LNHNV and CDR2 YYDKDF (reference sequence).